This passage covers 12 T cell receptor beta chains from one sample sequenced in a study of shared clonotypes between healthy human individuals. The assay was immunoSEQ multiplex PCR, and TCRdb's table has in-frame clones only and misses some. The sample gives 150,000 to 200,000 clones, roughly 93% of which show up once; approximately 0.07% is in the top ten. The sequenced sample consisted of naive CD4+ T cells sorted from blood. Subset indicated: CD45RA+ positively selected. Receptors were obtained from a woman in her twenties or thirties in good health.

This clone has only one observation. The chain employs TRBV25-1 and TRBJ1-4; 8 bases are a match to TRBD1. Looked up from germline, CDR1 is MGHDK and CDR2 is SYGVNS. CDR3 length equals 15 residues. With 4 bases clipped from V and 4 bases from J, the junction kept 5 bases outside the gene matches. This CDR3 reads CASSGGQDVNEKLFF. The CDR3 bases are TGTGCCAGCAGTGGGGGACAGGACGTTAATGAAAAACTGTTTTTT.

This chain uses TRBV10-3 with TRBJ2-2; 8 positions match TRBD1. The germline CDR1 and CDR2 sequences are ENHRY and SYGVKD. This CDR3 has 16 residues. V trimming: 2 bases; J trimming: 3 bases; junction bases outside the gene matches: 5. CDR3 amino acids: CAISERDRGDTGELFF. Written as DNA, the CDR3 is TGTGCCATCAGTGAGCGCGACAGGGGAGACACCGGGGAGCTGTTTTTT.

V and J are TRBV7-9 and TRBJ1-1, with TRBD1 matching over 10 bases. Trimming at V came to 5 bases and at J to 4 bases, leaving 10 bases not matched to a gene. The CDR3 covers 16 residues. Germline assignment: CDR1 SEHNR and CDR2 FQNEAQ (reference sequence). The CDR3 DNA reads as TGTGCCAGCAGCCCCTGGACAGGGGGTCTGGGCACTGAAGCTTTCTTT. This sequence encodes CASSPWTGGLGTEAFF.

The chain couples TRBV5-1 to TRBJ2-1; D perhaps matches TRBD2 (5 bases). Trimming shortened V by 4 bases and J by 4 bases, and 18 bases separated the two germline ends. Germline V gene data show CDR1 as SGHRS and CDR2 as YFSETQ. This CDR3 has 16 amino acids. CDR3 DNA sequence: TGCGCCAGCAGCAGCTTCTCTGGACTTACATACAATGAGCAGTTCTTC. Its protein is CASSSFSGLTYNEQFF.

The V call is TRBV28, the J call TRBJ2-5; TRBD2 is a possible D gene (5 bases). Germline-derived CDR1 and CDR2 are MDHEN and SYDVKM. V lost 5 bases and J 8 bases, leaving 12 bases between the germline ends. This CDR3 is built from 12 residues. CDR3 bases: TGTGCCAGCAGTCCGCTCCGGGAAACCCAGTACTTC. This encodes CASSPLRETQYF.

The chain links TRBV4-1 to TRBJ2-2, with 13 nucleotides matching TRBD2. Germline V gene lookup returns CDR1 MGHRA and CDR2 YSYEKL. CDR3 length: 17 residues. Trimming at V came to 3 bases and at J to 2 bases, leaving 3 bases not matched to a gene. The CDR3 here is CASSHGLAGVNTGELFF. The DNA of the CDR3 is TGCGCCAGCAGCCACGGACTAGCGGGAGTAAACACCGGGGAGCTGTTTTTT.

This chain uses TRBV5-4 with TRBJ2-7; D ambiguous. V dropped 4 bases and J dropped 1 base, with 12 bases sitting between them. CDR1 is SGHNT and CDR2 is YYREEE in the germline V gene (reference sequence). The CDR3 loop spans 14 amino acids. Written as DNA, the CDR3 is TGTGCCAGCAGCGCGAGCCTAGTATCCTACGAGCAGTACTTC. Residues: CASSASLVSYEQYF.

This chain uses TRBV7-8 with TRBJ1-5; D not certain. The CDR3 is 15 amino acids. Germline CDR1 and CDR2: SGHVS and FQNEAQ. V was trimmed by 6 bases and J by 3 bases, leaving 15 bases between them. CDR3 sequence: CASSRAREPNQPQHF. CDR3 DNA: TGTGCCAGCAGTCGGGCACGGGAGCCCAATCAGCCCCAGCATTTT.

The chain carries TRBV7-2 and TRBJ2-7; 7 bases match TRBD2. Looked up from germline, CDR1 is SGHTA and CDR2 is FQGNSA. The CDR3 has 16 residues. V was clipped by 1 base and J by 3 bases; unmatched bases: 9. CDR3: CASSLEAGAGRYEQYF. Here the CDR3 DNA reads TGTGCCAGCAGCTTAGAGGCTGGAGCGGGGCGCTACGAGCAGTACTTC.

This chain uses TRBV29-1 with TRBJ2-7; no clear D. Trimming took 6 bases from V and 2 from J, leaving 17 bases between them. This CDR3 region has 14 residues. Germline assignment: CDR1 SQVTM and CDR2 ANQGSEA. CDR3 amino acids: CSVAPGHRPYEQYF. CDR3 coding DNA: TGCAGCGTAGCACCGGGCCACCGCCCCTACGAGCAGTACTTC.

The gene calls are TRBV5-1 and TRBJ2-5, with D perhaps TRBD1 (6 bases). Near its end, the DNA agrees better with TRBJ2-7, so the J call may be wrong. Germline V gene sequence: CDR1 SGHRS, CDR2 YFSETQ. The CDR3 covers 14 residues. In DNA form, the CDR3 reads TGCGCCAGCAGCTTGCAGGGGATAACCTACGAGCAGTACTTC. Its protein product is CASSLQGITYEQYF.

The chain uses TRBV9 and TRBJ1-1; D call uncertain. Germline V CDR1 and CDR2: SGDLS, YYNGEE. Trimming pared 0 bases from V and 5 bases from J, leaving 8 bases between. The CDR3 covers 13 residues. CDR3 DNA: TGTGCCAGCAGCGTAGTTTTGGGGACTGAAGCTTTCTTT. The encoded protein is CASSVVLGTEAFF.